These T cell receptor beta chains were read from a single sample in a study of T cells after yellow fever vaccination. TCRdb called the 5' RACE reads again in MiXCR, with one record for every CDR3 protein. The profile shows some 300,000 distinct CDR3 sequences, roughly 9% of them singletons. Sequenced material: CD4+ T cells sorted from PBMCs, taken 5 days after the yellow fever booster vaccination. The receptors come from a man aged 18 to 29 who received the YFV17D yellow fever vaccine. Each CDR3 is given without its conserved first and last residue.

v_call,cdr3_aa
TRBV5-4,ASSLAEGWDSPLH
TRBV29-1,SVAVGSYSNQPQH
TRBV7-2,ASSLRDFEGEQF
TRBV6-2/TRBV6-3,ASRYHENTGELF
TRBV7-3,ASSLTGVSTEAF
TRBV28,ASLPGANYGYT
TRBV4-2,ASSQTQGEVTYYGYT
TRBV25-1,ATRGASGAHEQF
TRBV7-9,ASSASGGFGNEQF
TRBV3-1,ASSQLGGRGRSGELF
TRBV7-8,ASSLVPSGNTIY
TRBV5-1,ASSLNPRGRNEKLF
TRBV28,ASTEGNQPQH
TRBV6-4,ASSIQGANNEQF
TRBV24-1,ATSPAWGGLNEQF
TRBV20-1,SARTEGTLH
TRBV6-5,ASRGDGTVRNTIY
TRBV5-4,ASSRQGAVGAYEQY
TRBV7-2,ASSLDRGSLEQY
TRBV6-5,ASRFPGTEAF
TRBV4-1,ASSLGTSGTQY
TRBV20-1,SASFSGTGELF
TRBV12-3/TRBV12-4,ASSLTEKYQETQY
TRBV5-1,ASSLDHRGPQETQY
TRBV5-1,ASSAGTSGDGELF
TRBV6-2/TRBV6-3,ASSLLYGYT
TRBV10-3,AITSTDTQY
TRBV5-6,ASSRGTGELF
TRBV23-1,ASSQSAPGGGVGQPQH
TRBV20-1,SAKVTGGVEKLF
TRBV7-8,ASSPPISGAQY